This T cell receptor beta chain was captured in a study of T cell changes during pregnancy in multiple sclerosis. Clones were read by immunoSEQ multiplex PCR, and TCRdb kept only the in-frame ones, dropping some. This table has roughly 37,000 clones, roughly nine tenths appearing once. Germline V gene data show CDR1 as LNHDA and CDR2 as SQIVND (reference sequence). Trimming stripped 6 bases from V and 0 bases from J, with 18 bases between. The CDR3 extends over 17 amino acids. This receptor was taken from a female donor in good health, enrolled as a control in a pregnancy study. The chain is built from TRBV19 and TRBJ2-4; D is possibly TRBD2 (5 bases). Specimen: CD4+ T cells from peripheral blood mononuclear cells, collected in the second trimester of pregnancy. The CDR3 DNA sequence: TGTGCCAGTAGCCCCGGAATAGCTGCGGGAGCCAAAAACATTCAGTACTTC. Its translation: CASSPGIAAGAKNIQYF.